These 7 T cell receptor beta chains originate from one sample sequenced in a study of T cell responses to AZD1222 COVID-19 vaccine. Libraries were prepared by immunoSEQ multiplex PCR; TCRdb keeps only in-frame clonotypes and omits some of them. The table lists about 260,000 clones, more than 85% of them singletons, with 0.5% to 0.7% in the top ten. This specimen consisted of peripheral blood, obtained on day 0 of AZD1222 vaccination. These receptors were obtained from an adult in good health.

The genes are TRBV24-1 and TRBJ2-7, with D unresolved. The germline V gene encodes CDR1 KGHDR and CDR2 SFDVKD. CDR3 length: 12 residues. V was trimmed by 4 bases and J by 5 bases, leaving 8 bases between them. CDR3 DNA: TGTGCCACCAGTGACCTCCTTCACGAGCAGTACTTC. Protein sequence: CATSDLLHEQYF.

This clone has only a few counts. The rearrangement joins TRBV3-1 (or the pseudogene TRBV3-2) to TRBJ2-7, with D maybe TRBD1 (6 bases). Trimming left V 0 bases short and J 4 bases short, with 13 bases between. This CDR3 region has 15 residues. The germline gives CDR1 LGHDT, CDR2 YNNKEL (reference sequence). The CDR3 DNA reads as TGTGCCAGCAGCCAAGATCACGGCAGGGGATACGAGCAGTACTTC. Its protein is CASSQDHGRGYEQYF.

This rearrangement joins TRBV6-5 to TRBJ2-2, with D unresolved. Trimming stripped 0 bases from V and 7 bases from J, with 6 bases between. CDR1 MNHEY and CDR2 SVGAGI come from the germline V gene. The CDR3 is 13 amino acids. The CDR3 sequence is CASSYSINGELFF. DNA of the CDR3: TGTGCCAGCAGTTACTCGATCAACGGGGAGCTGTTTTTT.

The genes are TRBV18 and TRBJ2-5, with a possible D match to TRBD2 (6 bases). Trimming took 3 bases from V and 4 from J, leaving 12 bases between them. Germline V gives CDR1 KGHSH, CDR2 LQKENI. This CDR3 has 14 amino acids. CDR3 residues: CASSPPMGGETQYF. CDR3 in DNA: TGTGCCAGCTCACCCCCAATGGGAGGAGAGACCCAGTACTTC.

The V gene is TRBV7-8, the J gene TRBJ2-7, with a tentative D call TRBD2 (6 bases). The CDR3 contains 14 residues. The V gene lost 4 bases and the J gene lost 2 bases, with 12 bases spanning the gap. Germline CDR1 and CDR2: SGHVS and FQNEAQ. CDR3 nucleotides: TGTGCCAGCAGCTCACGACTAGTAACCTACGAGCAGTACTTC. Encoded protein: CASSSRLVTYEQYF.

The chain employs TRBV18 and TRBJ1-2; the D gene is possibly TRBD1 (5 bases). In germline, CDR1 is KGHSH, CDR2 LQKENI. V was clipped by 6 bases and J by 8 bases, with 19 bases between them. CDR3 length: 14 residues. CDR3 sequence (DNA): TGTGCCAGCTCCCCGTCGGGGCCCCTGGGGGGCTACACCTTC. Translation gives CASSPSGPLGGYTF.

This chain links TRBV28 with TRBJ2-7; 13 bases fit TRBD2. V lost 6 bases and J lost 1; bases outside the gene matches: 12. CDR3 size: 18 residues. Germline values: CDR1 MDHEN, CDR2 SYDVKM. The CDR3 here is CASSTIRTSGGVSYEQYF. The CDR3 DNA reads TGTGCCAGCAGCACCATTCGGACTAGCGGGGGCGTTTCCTACGAGCAGTACTTC.